Shown below are 13 T cell receptor beta chains from a single sample sequenced in a study of PD-1 blockade in classical Hodgkin lymphoma. Produced via immunoSEQ multiplex PCR; TCRdb's table is partial and in-frame only. This sample has tens of thousands of clones; 87% occur once, and the top ten carry 6.8%. Time point described: newly diagnosed, previously untreated cHL patient sample. Isolated CD8+ T cells were derived from thawed PBMCs through magnetic negative selection. The sample comprised CD8+ T cells from blood. Receptors originate from a human donor with classical Hodgkin lymphoma.

The chain is built from TRBV7-2 and TRBJ2-5; 7 bases line up with TRBD2. V lost 4 bases and J lost 4; bases outside the gene matches: 12. The CDR3 has 16 residues. Germline CDR1 reads SGHTA; CDR2 reads FQGNSA. The CDR3 region has the DNA TGTGCCAGCAGCTACATCGGCGGTAGCGGGTTAGAGACCCAGTACTTC. This gives the protein CASSYIGGSGLETQYF.

V and J are TRBV7-2 and TRBJ1-2; the match to TRBD1 covers 10 bases. J gave up 4 bases and V 6 bases, and 8 bases lay outside the gene matches. Germline CDR1 SGHTA, CDR2 FQGNSA. The CDR3 consists of 15 residues. The CDR3 loop is CASSRDRGVGYGYTF. CDR3 bases: TGTGCCAGCAGTAGGGACAGGGGAGTGGGCTATGGCTACACCTTC.

The chain links TRBV5-8 to TRBJ2-5; D may be TRBD2 (6 bases). CDR1 is SGHTS, CDR2 YDEGEE, per germline. Trimming took off 3 bases at V and 4 bases at J, with 13 bases between the two ends. This CDR3 is built from 14 residues. CDR3 in DNA: TGTGCCAGCAGCTCCCGGGACTTAGGAGAGACCCAGTACTTC. Translating it yields CASSSRDLGETQYF.

This clone is medium-sized within its sample. V usage is TRBV19 and J usage is TRBJ1-4; no clear D. Germline loops: CDR1 LNHDA, CDR2 SQIVND (reference sequence). This CDR3 is 13 amino acids long. The V end was cut by 6 bases, the J end by 8 bases, with 13 bases between. Here the CDR3 DNA reads TGTGCCAGTAGGCGGGGATTACGGGAAAAACTGTTTTTT. Protein: CASRRGLREKLFF. The whole variable domain, remainder taken from reference TRBV19 and TRBJ1-4, is DGGITQSPKYLFRKEGQNVTLSCEQNLNHDAMYWYRQDPGQGLRLIYYSQIVNDFQKGDIAEGYSVSREKKESFPLTVTSAQKNPTAFYLCASRRGLREKLFFGSGTQLSVL.

A note on this clone: Other DNA sequences in the sample encode the same CDR3. The chain carries TRBV4-1 and TRBJ2-7; D may be TRBD1 or TRBD2 (5 bases each). CDR1 and CDR2 (germline): MGHRA, YSYEKL. V lost 0 bases, J lost 5 bases, and 14 bases lay in between. This CDR3 has 15 residues. CDR3 residues: CASSQDGQGRDEQYF. Written as DNA, the CDR3 is TGCGCCAGCAGCCAAGACGGGCAGGGACGAGACGAGCAGTACTTC.

The J gene is TRBJ2-2, the V gene TRBV19; D uncertain. From germline, CDR1 is LNHDA and CDR2 SQIVND (reference sequence). V shed 3 bases and J shed 0 bases, with 8 bases lying between them. The length of the CDR3 is 15 residues. CDR3 nucleotide sequence: TGTGCCAGTAGTATCTCCGGTTCGAACACCGGGGAGCTGTTTTTT. Amino acids: CASSISGSNTGELFF.

The V gene is TRBV28, the J gene TRBJ1-5; D uncertain. Trimming took 5 bases from V and 1 from J, leaving 9 bases between them. CDR1 and CDR2 from the germline V gene are MDHEN and SYDVKM. The CDR3 is 14 residues long. The DNA of the CDR3 is TGTGCCAGCAGTACAGACATCAGCAATCAGCCCCAGCATTTT. Translating gives CASSTDISNQPQHF.

V is TRBV5-6 and J is TRBJ1-4, with no clear D. CDR3 length equals 15 residues. CDR1 is SGHDT and CDR2 is YYEEEE in the germline V gene. V lost 4 bases and J lost 8, with 18 bases in between. CDR3 region: CASSTSDLAGEKLFF. CDR3 coding DNA: TGTGCCAGCAGCACTTCGGACCTTGCCGGGGAAAAACTGTTTTTT.

The gene calls are TRBV29-1 and TRBJ2-7, with D perhaps given as TRBD1 or TRBD2 (5 bases each). The V end was cut by 2 bases, the J end by 7 bases, with 6 bases between. The CDR3 length is 10 residues. Per the germline V gene, CDR1 is SQVTM and CDR2 is ANQGSEA. DNA of the CDR3: TGCAGCGTTGAATGGGGGGAGCAGTACTTC. Encoded protein: CSVEWGEQYF.

The chain carries TRBV2 and TRBJ1-6; no firm D call. Trimming took off 7 bases at V and 14 bases at J, with 15 bases between the two ends. Per germline, CDR1 SNHLY and CDR2 FYNNEI. The CDR3 is made up of 12 amino acids. The CDR3 DNA reads as TGTGCCAGCACCGCCACGAGTGGCACCCTCCACTTT. This sequence encodes CASTATSGTLHF.

The rearrangement links TRBV18 to TRBJ1-4; D is uncertain. V lost 2 bases and J lost 0, with 7 bases in between. The CDR3 runs 15 residues. Germline V gene sequence: CDR1 KGHSH, CDR2 LQKENI. The CDR3 sequence is CASSPGVATNEKLFF. DNA for the CDR3: TGTGCCAGCTCACCAGGAGTTGCAACTAATGAAAAACTGTTTTTT.

This chain connects TRBV5-1 to TRBJ2-3; a possible D gene is TRBD2 (6 bases). The length of the CDR3 is 16 residues. V was trimmed by 0 bases and J by 2 bases, leaving 13 bases between them. In germline, CDR1 is SGHRS, CDR2 YFSETQ. The CDR3 here is CASSLANRGITDTQYF. The CDR3 DNA reads as TGCGCCAGCAGCTTGGCCAACCGGGGGATCACAGATACGCAGTATTTT.

The CDR3 DNA follows: TGTGCCAGCAGTTTGGTCGGGCCCAATCAGCCCCAGCATTTT. Its translation: CASSLVGPNQPQHF. The chain joins TRBV27 to TRBJ1-5; D gene uncertain. This CDR3 region has 14 residues. Germline V CDR1 and CDR2: MNHEY, SMNVEV (reference sequence). V gave up 3 bases and J gave up 3 bases, with 9 bases separating them.